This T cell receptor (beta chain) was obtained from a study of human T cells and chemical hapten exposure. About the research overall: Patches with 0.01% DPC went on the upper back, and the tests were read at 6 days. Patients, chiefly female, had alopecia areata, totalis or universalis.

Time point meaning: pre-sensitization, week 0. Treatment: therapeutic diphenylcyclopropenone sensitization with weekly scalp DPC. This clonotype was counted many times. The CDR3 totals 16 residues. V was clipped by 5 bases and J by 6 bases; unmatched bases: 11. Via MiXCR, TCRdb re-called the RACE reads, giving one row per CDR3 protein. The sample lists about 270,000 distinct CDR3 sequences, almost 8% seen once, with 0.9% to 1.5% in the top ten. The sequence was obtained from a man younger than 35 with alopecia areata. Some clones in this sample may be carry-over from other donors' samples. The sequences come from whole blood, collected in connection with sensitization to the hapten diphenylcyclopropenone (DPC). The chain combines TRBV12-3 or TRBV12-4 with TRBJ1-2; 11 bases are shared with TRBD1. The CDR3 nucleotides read TGTGCCAGCAGTCCTCTTATCGGGACAGGGGGAAATGGCTACACCTTC. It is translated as CASSPLIGTGGNGYTF.